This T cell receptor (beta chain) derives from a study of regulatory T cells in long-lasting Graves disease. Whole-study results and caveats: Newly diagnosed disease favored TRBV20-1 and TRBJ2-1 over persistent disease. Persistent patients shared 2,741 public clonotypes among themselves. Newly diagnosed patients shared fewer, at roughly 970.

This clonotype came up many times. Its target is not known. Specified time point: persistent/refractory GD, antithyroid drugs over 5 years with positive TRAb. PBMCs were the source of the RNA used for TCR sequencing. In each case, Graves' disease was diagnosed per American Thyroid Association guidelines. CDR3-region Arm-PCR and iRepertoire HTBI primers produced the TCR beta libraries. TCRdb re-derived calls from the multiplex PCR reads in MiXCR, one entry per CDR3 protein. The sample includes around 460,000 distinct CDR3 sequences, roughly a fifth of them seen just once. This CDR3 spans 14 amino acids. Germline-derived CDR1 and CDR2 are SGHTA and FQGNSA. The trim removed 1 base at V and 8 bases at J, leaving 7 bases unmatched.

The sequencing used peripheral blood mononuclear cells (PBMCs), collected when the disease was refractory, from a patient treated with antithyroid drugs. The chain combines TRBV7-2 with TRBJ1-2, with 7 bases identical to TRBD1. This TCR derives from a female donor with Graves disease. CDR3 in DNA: TGTGCCAGCAGCTTAGAATCCAGGGGGACAGGCTACACCTTC. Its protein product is CASSLESRGTGYTF.